This T cell receptor (beta chain) stems from a study of T cell repertoires in cytomegalovirus infection. TCRdb called the reads again in MiXCR, with one record for every CDR3 protein. The sample has tens of thousands of distinct CDR3 sequences, 40% to 65% seen once. The sample holds a few counts of this clonotype. Its target is not known. Germline V gene lookup returns CDR1 MNHEY and CDR2 SVGEGT. V gave up 6 bases and J gave up 0 bases, with 18 bases separating them. The CDR3 runs 16 residues. The sequence was collected from a human donor in good health (CMV status not recorded). Some clones in this sample may be carry-over from other donors' samples. This specimen was CD8+ T cells from cultured PBMCs, taken from culture after CMV antigen stimulation. This chain connects TRBV6-2 or TRBV6-3 to TRBJ2-7; D might be TRBD1 (6 bases). The CDR3 DNA is TGTGCCAGCAGCAAGATCGGGACACTTGGCTCCTACGAGCAGTACTTC. Encoded protein: CASSKIGTLGSYEQYF.